These 27 T cell receptor beta chains were all obtained from the same sample, sequenced in a study of shared T cell receptors in the human thymus listed by TCRdb under 2021. Receptor libraries were prepared by the immunoSEQ multiplex PCR assay. Drawn from immuneACCESS, this table holds only the in-frame rearrangements with V and J called that TCRdb kept. Clones are partly lost; checked studies trace under half to an unresolved V gene and leave the rest unexplained. The table for this sample lists hundreds of thousands of clones; approximately 89% of them were counted only once. Over 0.008% of the sample rests with the top ten. These data were also reused for a study on human thymus T cells.

The sequencing input was thymocytes. Source of these receptors: a boy under two years old with a congenital heart defect. Donor details come from another sample of the same person, matched by shared clones.

The chain links TRBV5-6 to TRBJ2-1; 12 nucleotides agree with TRBD2. The CDR3 consists of 15 residues. Unmatched junction bases numbered 7, after V lost 2 bases and J lost 10 bases. CDR1 is SGHDT, CDR2 YYEEEE, per germline. The CDR3 DNA follows: TGTGCCAGCAGCTTATCAACTAGCGGGGGGAAAGAGCAGTTCTTC. Protein: CASSLSTSGGKEQFF.

V usage is TRBV19 and J usage is TRBJ1-1; 7 nucleotides match TRBD1. V lost 3 bases, J lost 6 bases, and 13 bases stayed unmatched. The germline V gene encodes CDR1 LNHDA and CDR2 SQIVND (reference sequence). This CDR3 is 16 amino acids long. DNA of the CDR3: TGTGCCAGTAGTATTAGACAGGGTTTGATAGGAGCTGAAGCTTTCTTT. As protein: CASSIRQGLIGAEAFF.

This clone was seen just once. The chain couples TRBV11-2 to TRBJ2-6; TRBD1 is a possible D gene (6 bases). V gave up 5 bases and J gave up 1 base, with 21 bases separating them. Germline V gives CDR1 SGHAT, CDR2 FQNNGV. The CDR3 covers 19 residues. CDR3 bases: TGTGCCAGCAGCGATAAGCCGGGACAAGGAAAGTCTGGGGCCAACGTCCTGACTTTC. This sequence encodes CASSDKPGQGKSGANVLTF. The full variable domain, in which reference TRBV11-2 and TRBJ2-6 provide the parts outside the CDR3, is EAGVAQSPRYKIIEKRQSVAFWCNPISGHATLYWYQQILGQGPKLLIQFQNNGVVDDSQLPKDRFSAERLKGVDSTLKIQPAKLEDSAVYLCASSDKPGQGKSGANVLTFGAGSRLTVL.

V gene TRBV4-2 combines with J gene TRBJ1-2; D uncertain. Germline values: CDR1 LGHNA, CDR2 YNFKEQ. With 0 bases removed from V and 2 bases from J, the gap between germline ends came to 10 bases. There are 15 residues in the CDR3. The CDR3 nucleotides are TGTGCCAGCAGCCAAGATACGGAGACCAACTATGGCTACACCTTC. Amino acids: CASSQDTETNYGYTF.

In this sample, this clone turned up once. V is TRBV5-1 and J is TRBJ2-1, with a possible D match to TRBD1 (6 bases). The CDR3 totals 15 residues. Germline assignment: CDR1 SGHRS and CDR2 YFSETQ. Trimming took off 4 bases at V and 0 bases at J, with 11 bases between the two ends. The CDR3 is CASSGQGSSYNEQFF. CDR3 bases: TGCGCCAGCAGCGGTCAGGGGAGCTCCTACAATGAGCAGTTCTTC.

This clone was observed once. The V and J genes are TRBV7-4 and TRBJ2-7, with D perhaps matching TRBD2 (5 bases). With 6 bases removed from V and 6 bases from J, the gap between germline ends came to 12 bases. Germline V gene lookup returns CDR1 SGHVT and CDR2 SQSDAQ. The CDR3 runs 12 residues. CDR3 sequence reads: CASRPKRREQYF. CDR3 sequence (DNA): TGTGCCAGCAGACCAAAGCGGCGCGAGCAGTACTTC.

This clone appeared a single time. The J gene is TRBJ2-2, the V gene TRBV27; 8 bases agree with TRBD1. The CDR3 contains 19 residues. Germline assignment: CDR1 MNHEY and CDR2 SMNVEV (reference sequence). The V and J ends lost 5 bases and 3 bases, in that order; junction bases with no gene match: 17. CDR3: CASSPHLERQGYYTGELFF. The DNA for the CDR3 is TGTGCCAGCAGTCCACACCTCGAAAGACAGGGGTATTACACCGGGGAGCTGTTTTTT.

The rearrangement uses TRBV5-4 and TRBJ2-7; D possibly corresponds to TRBD1 (5 bases). Germline V gene sequence: CDR1 SGHNT, CDR2 YYREEE (reference sequence). The CDR3 totals 15 residues. V gave up 1 base and J gave up 2 bases, with 13 bases separating them. CDR3 sequence reads: CASSLFPDKPYEQYF. CDR3 nucleotides: TGTGCCAGCAGCTTGTTCCCGGACAAGCCCTACGAGCAGTACTTC.

The chain combines TRBV19 with TRBJ2-1, with 10 bases identical to TRBD2. The V gene's germline CDR1 is LNHDA and CDR2 SQIVND (reference sequence). The CDR3 has 16 residues. The junction had 9 bases not matched to a gene; V was cut back by 5 bases and J by 5 bases. The CDR3 nucleotides read TGTGCCAGTAGTCTGCTTACTAGCGGGGCACACAATGAGCAGTTCTTC. Protein sequence: CASSLLTSGAHNEQFF. Using reference TRBV19 and TRBJ2-1 for the parts outside the CDR3, the full variable domain is DGGITQSPKYLFRKEGQNVTLSCEQNLNHDAMYWYRQDPGQGLRLIYYSQIVNDFQKGDIAEGYSVSREKKESFPLTVTSAQKNPTAFYLCASSLLTSGAHNEQFFGPGTRLTVL.

The chain recombines TRBV28 with TRBJ2-7, with 10 bases fitting TRBD2. The germline V gene has CDR1 MDHEN and CDR2 SYDVKM. The V gene end was trimmed by 4 bases and the J gene end by 6 bases; junction bases not matched to a gene: 9. This CDR3 spans 15 amino acids. The CDR3 is CASSSVLAGDAEQYF. CDR3 in DNA: TGTGCCAGCAGTTCGGTTCTAGCGGGAGACGCCGAGCAGTACTTC. Variable domain in full (rest from reference TRBV28 and TRBJ2-7): DVKVTQSSRYLVKRTGEKVFLECVQDMDHENMFWYRQDPGLGLRLIYFSYDVKMKEKGDIPEGYSVSREKKERFSLILESASTNQTSMYLCASSSVLAGDAEQYFGPGTRLTVT.

The chain is built from TRBV27 and TRBJ1-1; D remains unclear. Trimming took 2 bases from V and 4 from J, leaving 8 bases between them. Germline V lookup: CDR1 MNHEY, CDR2 SMNVEV (reference sequence). The CDR3 loop spans 13 amino acids. CDR3 amino acids: CASSLRSGTEAFF. CDR3 DNA sequence: TGTGCCAGCAGTTTAAGATCGGGCACTGAAGCTTTCTTT.

The chain recombines TRBV19 with TRBJ1-5; 7 positions match TRBD1. Trimming cost V 7 bases and J 2 bases; bases outside gene matches: 11. CDR3 size: 16 residues. Germline V lookup: CDR1 LNHDA, CDR2 SQIVND (reference sequence). The CDR3 is CASTPAQGGRNQPQHF. CDR3 DNA sequence: TGTGCCAGTACCCCAGCCCAGGGGGGACGCAATCAGCCCCAGCATTTT. Filled out from reference TRBV19 and TRBJ1-5, the complete variable domain reads DGGITQSPKYLFRKEGQNVTLSCEQNLNHDAMYWYRQDPGQGLRLIYYSQIVNDFQKGDIAEGYSVSREKKESFPLTVTSAQKNPTAFYLCASTPAQGGRNQPQHFGDGTRLSIL.

The chain carries TRBV10-3 and TRBJ2-6; the match to TRBD2 covers 11 bases. Germline CDR1 is ENHRY and CDR2 is SYGVKD. V trimming: 10 bases; J trimming: 2 bases; junction bases outside the gene matches: 10. This CDR3 has 17 residues. CDR3: CATKLSGGAAGANVLTF. CDR3 sequence (DNA): TGTGCCACGAAACTTAGCGGGGGGGCAGCTGGGGCCAACGTCCTGACTTTC.

The V gene is TRBV15, the J gene TRBJ2-3; TRBD2 agrees at 11 bases. The CDR3 consists of 16 residues. Trimming took 4 bases from V and 0 from J; bases not matched to a gene: 3. Looked up from germline, CDR1 is LNHNV and CDR2 is YYDKDF (reference sequence). The CDR3 is CATSTWTSGSTDTQYF. The CDR3 nucleotides are TGTGCCACCAGCACCTGGACTAGCGGGAGCACAGATACGCAGTATTTT.

The gene calls are TRBV7-9 and TRBJ1-5, with 8 bases fitting TRBD1. This CDR3 is 15 amino acids long. After removal of 7 bases from V and 3 bases from J, the junction contained 8 bases not matched to a gene. Germline CDR1 is SEHNR and CDR2 is FQNEAQ (reference sequence). This CDR3 reads CASTPGTGDNQPQHF. In DNA, the CDR3 is TGTGCCAGCACACCCGGGACAGGTGACAATCAGCCCCAGCATTTT.

V usage is TRBV6-1 and J usage is TRBJ2-2; 10 nucleotides line up with TRBD2. The CDR3 loop spans 22 amino acids. CDR1 and CDR2 from the germline V gene are MNHNS and SASEGT. Losses at the gene ends were 1 base for V and 5 bases for J; bases not matched to a gene: 22. This CDR3 is CASSEGGRPSLASGRCTGELFF. For the CDR3, the DNA is TGTGCCAGCAGTGAAGGGGGGAGGCCCAGCCTGGCTAGCGGGAGATGTACCGGGGAGCTGTTTTTT.

The chain recombines TRBV7-2 with TRBJ1-2, with 12 bases lining up with TRBD1. This CDR3 comprises 16 residues. Trimming took 5 bases from V and 4 from J; bases not matched to a gene: 8. Germline V gene data show CDR1 as SGHTA and CDR2 as FQGNSA. The CDR3 loop reads CASSPGTGGGGYGYTF. CDR3 sequence (DNA): TGTGCCAGCAGCCCCGGGACAGGGGGCGGTGGCTATGGCTACACCTTC.

The rearrangement joins TRBV5-1 to TRBJ2-1, with D uncertain. V was clipped by 1 base and J by 3 bases, with 5 bases between them. Germline loops: CDR1 SGHRS, CDR2 YFSETQ. The length of the CDR3 is 13 residues. The CDR3 loop reads CASSLPLYNEQFF. The CDR3 DNA follows: TGCGCCAGCAGCTTGCCACTCTACAATGAGCAGTTCTTC.

This chain joins TRBV28 and TRBJ2-5; D is possibly TRBD2 (5 bases). This CDR3 is built from 15 residues. The V end was cut by 8 bases, the J end by 3 bases, with 19 bases between. Germline V gene lookup returns CDR1 MDHEN and CDR2 SYDVKM. CDR3 residues: CASRLRGLLEETQYF. CDR3 nucleotide sequence: TGTGCCAGCCGCCTCCGTGGACTCCTCGAAGAGACCCAGTACTTC.

This clone was detected only a few times. The chain uses TRBV28 and TRBJ1-5; possible D gene TRBD1, 6 bases. CDR1 is MDHEN and CDR2 is SYDVKM in the germline V gene. Trimming pared 11 bases from V and 6 bases from J, leaving 32 bases between. The CDR3 has 18 residues. CDR3: CAARSPGQTLIGSQPQHF. In DNA, the CDR3 is TGTGCCGCTCGTTCCCCCGGACAGACATTAATCGGTTCTCAGCCCCAGCATTTT.

V and J are TRBV27 and TRBJ2-1, with TRBD2 matching over 8 bases. Germline CDR1 and CDR2: MNHEY and SMNVEV (reference sequence). Trimming at V came to 2 bases and at J to 4 bases, leaving 4 bases not matched to a gene. There are 15 residues in the CDR3. CDR3 bases: TGTGCCAGCAGTTTAATTAGCGGGACTTACAATGAGCAGTTCTTC. Protein product: CASSLISGTYNEQFF.

CDR3 loop: CASSQGSGTSGRIPRMTEQFF. The CDR3 DNA sequence: TGCGCCAGCAGCCAAGGTTCGGGGACTAGCGGGAGAATACCCCGAATGACTGAGCAGTTCTTC. This sequence joins TRBV4-3 and TRBJ2-1, with 14 bases lining up with TRBD2. Germline trimming cut 1 base from V and 9 bases from J; bases unmatched to any gene: 20. The CDR3 has 21 residues. Germline V lookup: CDR1 LGHNA, CDR2 YSLEER.

This sequence joins TRBV28 and TRBJ2-7; D is possibly TRBD2 (5 bases). The V end was cut by 1 base, the J end by 5 bases, with 9 bases between. The CDR3 length is 13 residues. Germline lookup yields CDR1 MDHEN and CDR2 SYDVKM. In DNA, the CDR3 is TGTGCCAGCAGTTTATATGAGAGGGACGAGCAGTACTTC. As protein: CASSLYERDEQYF.

CDR3 in DNA: TGTGCCAGCAGTCCAGGAGCTGGACAGGGGGCGACTCAGCCCCAGCATTTT. Translated: CASSPGAGQGATQPQHF. This chain uses TRBV28 with TRBJ1-5; 11 bases fit TRBD1. V was pared by 5 bases and J by 6 bases, with 12 bases of the junction left unmatched. This CDR3 contains 17 residues. In germline, CDR1 is MDHEN, CDR2 SYDVKM.

CDR3 coding DNA: TGTGCCAGCAGGACTCGGACAGGGGGCTTGTACATTCAGTACTTC. It specifies CASRTRTGGLYIQYF. The chain combines TRBV6-5 with TRBJ2-4; 11 nucleotides line up with TRBD1. Germline V lookup: CDR1 MNHEY, CDR2 SVGAGI. This CDR3 region has 15 residues. V was clipped by 6 bases and J by 8 bases; unmatched bases: 9.

The chain has TRBV5-1 and TRBJ2-4, with D possibly matching TRBD2 (6 bases). V was cut by 6 bases and J by 1 base, with 14 bases left in between. The CDR3 is 15 amino acids. Per germline, CDR1 SGHRS and CDR2 YFSETQ. DNA for the CDR3: TGCGCCAGCACGGATAGCGGACTTGCCAAAAACATTCAGTACTTC. As protein: CASTDSGLAKNIQYF. The full variable domain, rest sourced from reference TRBV5-1 and TRBJ2-4, is KAGVTQTPRYLIKTRGQQVTLSCSPISGHRSVSWYQQTPGQGLQFLFEYFSETQRNKGNFPGRFSGRQFSNSRSEMNVSTLELGDSALYLCASTDSGLAKNIQYFGAGTRLSVL.

The rearrangement joins TRBV27 to TRBJ2-7; 8 bases align to TRBD2. CDR3 length equals 15 residues. Germline-derived CDR1 and CDR2 are MNHEY and SMNVEV (reference sequence). J gave up 3 bases and V 5 bases, and 9 bases lay outside the gene matches. The DNA of the CDR3 is TGTGCCAGCAGTCCAAATATAGGGACTAGCTACGAGCAGTACTTC. This translates into CASSPNIGTSYEQYF.